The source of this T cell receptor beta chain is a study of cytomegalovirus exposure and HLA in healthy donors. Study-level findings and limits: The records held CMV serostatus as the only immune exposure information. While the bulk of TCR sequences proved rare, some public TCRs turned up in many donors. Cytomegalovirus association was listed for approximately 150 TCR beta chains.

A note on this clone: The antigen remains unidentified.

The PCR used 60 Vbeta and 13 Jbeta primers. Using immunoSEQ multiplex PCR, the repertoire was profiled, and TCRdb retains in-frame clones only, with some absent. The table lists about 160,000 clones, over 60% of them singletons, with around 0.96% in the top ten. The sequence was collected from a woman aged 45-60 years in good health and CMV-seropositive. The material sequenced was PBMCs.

The CDR3 sequence is CASSGGGSTEAFF. CDR3 sequence (DNA): TGCGCCAGCAGCGGTGGAGGAAGCACTGAAGCTTTCTTT. The rearrangement uses TRBV5-1 and TRBJ1-1; D is ambiguous. Germline CDR1 and CDR2: SGHRS and YFSETQ. V lost 4 bases to trimming and J lost 4 bases, with 11 bases between them. CDR3 size: 13 residues. The variable domain in full, with the rest retrieved from reference TRBV5-1 and TRBJ1-1, is KAGVTQTPRYLIKTRGQQVTLSCSPISGHRSVSWYQQTPGQGLQFLFEYFSETQRNKGNFPGRFSGRQFSNSRSEMNVSTLELGDSALYLCASSGGGSTEAFFGQGTRLTVV.